This TCR beta chain was obtained from a study of quantifying T cell responses using KT2 cells (dated by TCRdb to the late 2010s). Turning to the overall study: RNA was DNase-treated and reverse transcribed with TCR alpha and beta constant-region primers, mostly using SuperScript III. The efficiency of the T4 ligation step under optimum conditions was estimated to be greater than 9%. PCR2 was run as a SYBR Green qPCR and stopped at a predetermined fluorescence threshold to avoid over-amplification.

For this chain, trimming is 10 bases at the V end and 2 bases at the J end, and the number of junction bases without a gene match is 19. CDR3 length: 19 amino acids, cysteine to phenylalanine. Only CDR3 DNA is held: 57 bases, read in frame from base 1. According to the germline V gene, CDR1 reads ENHRY and CDR2 reads SYGVKD. This clonotype occurred a few times. Its antigen is not yet known. Base qualities are not at hand, and no much larger clone is one base apart. Here is what the overall study found, with its caveats: The study did not include a side-by-side comparison of this pipeline with other TCR sequencing techniques. Saturation in the detection of KT2 sequences was observed at very high KT2 spike-in numbers. The numbers of KT2 alpha and beta sequences increased linearly with the number of input KT2 cells across several orders of magnitude. KT2 sequences were detected down to the lowest spike-in tested, which was about one KT2 cell per 100,000 PBMC.

To test the sensitivity and accuracy of the pipeline, known numbers of KT2, a T cell clone whose TCR had already been sequenced, were spiked into unfractionated PBMC. KT2 cells were mixed with a fixed number of PBMC to create a range of KT2-to-PBMC ratios. Preparation of the library involved UMI-ligation and nested PCR. Using T4 RNA ligase 1, a single-stranded oligonucleotide bearing the Illumina SP2 sequence plus a UMI was ligated onto the 3' end of the cDNA. PCR1 ran three to five cycles (98°C 15 s, 69°C 30 s, 72°C 40 s); the beta primer was an equimolar mix of RC1.1 and RC1.2 covering TRBC1 and TRBC2. Starting at PCR2, the TCR alpha and beta chains were handled separately, and sample indices and Illumina adaptors were added. The UMI, placed after an 8-base spacer, consisted of 12 random nucleotides arranged as two hexamers with a spacer between them. Sequencing was done on an Illumina MiSeq using v2 2x251 paired-end chemistry, usually with approximately 11 samples per run. To boost diversity, each sequencing library was supplemented with PhiX DNA at about 5-7%. The authors processed their data as follows. bcl2fastq converted raw reads to FASTQ, and Demultiplexor demultiplexed the reads by dual indices. Decombinator assigned V and J genes by tag matching, allowing a single base-pair mismatch. Collapsinator used UMIs to correct both sequencing errors and frequency errors arising from PCR heterogeneity. CDR3Translator turned Decombinator identifiers into nucleotide sequence, translated that sequence into amino acids, and pulled out the CDR3 based on C- and N-terminal motifs. A cluster of KT2 sequences sharing one unique molecular identifier was counted as one distinct KT2 TCR. In-frame beta chains were kept once TCRdb had trimmed the public reads at Q25 with fastp and called clones with MiXCR. A single entry per CDR3 protein holds the most common genes and DNA from its merged rows. V and J calls and clone size were set by TCRdb, not the authors. Counted in this sample were approximately 50,000 distinct CDR3 sequences; roughly 11% of them appeared once. Over 9.5% of the sample is taken by the ten largest.

Sequencing was carried out using PBMCs spiked with cells of the T cell clone KT2. The receptor was derived from a human donor. The chain is made from TRBV10-3 and TRBJ2-1; a stretch of 11 junction bases matches TRBD2. The CDR3 reads as follows: CATQSSAGTSGFPYNEQFF. The DNA reads as follows: TGTGCCACACAAAGTAGCGCCGGGACTAGCGGCTTCCCCTACAATGAGCAGTTCTTC.